The 27 T cell receptor beta chains below come from one sample, sequenced in a study of prognosis after radiotherapy for stage I lung cancer. Two-round multiplex PCR amplified TCR beta CDR3 from genomic DNA. Gene-specific TRBV and TRBJ primers were used in PCR round one. TCRdb re-derived calls from the multiplex PCR reads in MiXCR, one entry per CDR3 protein. Of fewer than 40,000 distinct CDR3 sequences listed, around a third are singletons. The specimen comprised PBMCs, sampled before or after stereotactic body radiation therapy (not recorded which). The receptors were gathered from a donor at least 50 years old with non-small cell lung cancer.

Ten or more counts support this clonotype. This chain's CDR3 is CSAVSGGADEQFF. CDR3 DNA sequence: TGCAGTGCAGTGAGCGGGGGGGCTGATGAGCAGTTCTTC. The gene calls are TRBV20-1 and TRBJ2-1; 10 positions match TRBD2. The CDR3 loop spans 13 amino acids. Trimming removed 6 bases from V and 8 bases from J; junction bases left unmatched: 7. Looked up from germline, CDR1 is DFQATT and CDR2 is SNEGSKA (reference sequence).

This clonotype was detected ten times or more. The rearrangement joins TRBV30 to TRBJ1-5; D perhaps matches TRBD1 (5 bases). The V and J ends lost 0 bases and 7 bases respectively, with 10 bases between them. CDR3 size: 13 residues. Germline-derived CDR1 and CDR2 are GTSNPN and SVGIG (reference sequence). As DNA, the CDR3 is TGTGCCTGGAGTGTGAGGGACGAACAGCCCCAGCATTTT. The encoded protein is CAWSVRDEQPQHF.

The sample holds a few counts of this clonotype. With a far larger clone one base away, a read error is the likely cause. The chain couples TRBV6-9 to TRBJ1-1, with D uncertain. The germline V and J ends were trimmed by 4 bases and 2 bases, with 14 bases remaining between them. Germline lookup yields CDR1 MNHGY and CDR2 SVAAGI. This CDR3 is built from 15 residues. CDR3: CASSFLPWGNTEAFF. In DNA, the CDR3 is TGTGCCAGCAGTTTCCTCCCATGGGGAAACACTGAAGCTTTCTTT.

There are a few counts of this clonotype. This rearrangement joins TRBV5-1 to TRBJ1-1, with D perhaps TRBD1 (6 bases). CDR1 is SGHRS and CDR2 is YFSETQ in the germline V gene. The CDR3 has 14 residues. Trimming took off 0 bases at V and 1 base at J, with 7 bases between the two ends. The CDR3 here is CASSLARGNTEAFF. CDR3 coding DNA: TGCGCCAGCAGCTTGGCCAGGGGGAACACTGAAGCTTTCTTT.

In its sample, this clonotype was seen a few times. The V gene is TRBV4-1, the J gene TRBJ1-1; D not resolved. The V and J ends lost 4 bases and 1 base respectively, with 10 bases between them. CDR3 length: 14 amino acids. Per the germline V gene, CDR1 is MGHRA and CDR2 is YSYEKL. CDR3 coding DNA: TGCGCCAGCAGCCTTGGGTTAGAGAACACTGAAGCTTTCTTT. Encoded protein: CASSLGLENTEAFF.

This clonotype was counted at least ten times. The rearrangement uses TRBV20-1 and TRBJ2-3; perhaps TRBD2 as D (6 bases). Germline V gives CDR1 DFQATT, CDR2 SNEGSKA (reference sequence). The CDR3 is made up of 14 amino acids. The V end was cut by 5 bases, the J end by 4 bases, with 16 bases between. The CDR3 region is CSAPGGLAPDTQYF. Here the CDR3 DNA reads TGCAGTGCTCCCGGAGGGCTAGCACCAGATACGCAGTATTTT.

This clonotype appeared a single time. The junction and the germline gene differ at one end; a read error may be behind it. The V and J genes are TRBV5-1 and TRBJ1-2, with D perhaps matching TRBD1 (6 bases). Per the germline V gene, CDR1 is SGHRS and CDR2 is YFSETQ. This CDR3 comprises 15 residues. CDR3 sequence: CASSLGAVANSGYTF. DNA for the CDR3: TGCGCCAGCAGCCTGGGGGCTGTAGCTAACTCTGGCTACACCTTC. Full variable domain (outside the CDR3, taken from reference TRBV5-1 and TRBJ1-2): KAGVTQTPRYLIKTRGQQVTLSCSPISGHRSVSWYQQTPGQGLQFLFEYFSETQRNKGNFPGRFSGRQFSNSRSEMNVSTLELGDSALYLCASSLGAVANSGYTFGSGTRLTVV.

This clonotype was observed many times. The chain carries TRBV18 and TRBJ1-2; no clear D gene. The CDR3 is made up of 13 amino acids. Germline assignment: CDR1 KGHSH and CDR2 LQKENI. V lost 0 bases and J 4 bases, leaving 6 bases between the germline ends. The CDR3 protein is CASSPPDFYGYTF. CDR3 coding DNA: TGTGCCAGCTCACCACCCGATTTCTATGGCTACACCTTC.

This clonotype was recorded at least ten times. The rearrangement links TRBV18 to TRBJ1-1; D is unclear. The CDR3 runs 13 residues. Germline V gives CDR1 KGHSH, CDR2 LQKENI. The germline V and J ends were trimmed by 8 bases and 1 base, with 11 bases remaining between them. The CDR3 spells CASTRNRNTEAFF. As DNA, the CDR3 is TGTGCCAGCACCAGAAACAGGAACACTGAAGCTTTCTTT.

The chain joins TRBV7-9 to TRBJ2-5, with 9 nucleotides matching TRBD2. The CDR3 is made up of 15 amino acids. Germline V CDR1 and CDR2: SEHNR, FQNEAQ (reference sequence). After removal of 1 base from V and 3 bases from J, the junction contained 3 bases not matched to a gene. The CDR3 bases are TGTGCCAGCAGCTTAGGTAGACTAGCGGAAGAGACCCAGTACTTC. Its protein product is CASSLGRLAEETQYF. The full variable domain, rest sourced from reference TRBV7-9 and TRBJ2-5, is DTGVSQNPRHKITKRGQNVTFRCDPISEHNRLYWYRQTLGQGPEFLTYFQNEAQLEKSRLLSDRFSAERPKGSFSTLEIQRTEQGDSAMYLCASSLGRLAEETQYFGPGTRLLVL.

This chain uses TRBV11-2 with TRBJ2-1; D unresolved. Germline values: CDR1 SGHAT, CDR2 FQNNGV. CDR3 length: 14 amino acids. V was trimmed by 2 bases and J by 2 bases, leaving 7 bases between them. CDR3 sequence reads: CASSLMGTYNEQFF. DNA of the CDR3: TGTGCCAGCAGCTTAATGGGGACCTACAATGAGCAGTTCTTC.

This clonotype was seen many times. This sequence joins TRBV19 and TRBJ1-5; D remains unclear. The CDR3 is made up of 14 amino acids. Trimming took 6 bases from V and 3 from J, leaving 12 bases between them. Germline CDR1 reads LNHDA; CDR2 reads SQIVND (reference sequence). The CDR3 spells CASRGEGFNQPQHF. Here the CDR3 DNA reads TGTGCCAGTAGGGGAGAGGGTTTCAATCAGCCCCAGCATTTT. The complete variable domain, with remaining parts taken from reference TRBV19 and TRBJ1-5, reads DGGITQSPKYLFRKEGQNVTLSCEQNLNHDAMYWYRQDPGQGLRLIYYSQIVNDFQKGDIAEGYSVSREKKESFPLTVTSAQKNPTAFYLCASRGEGFNQPQHFGDGTRLSIL.

This clonotype was counted at least ten times. This chain links TRBV5-1 with TRBJ1-2; possible D gene TRBD1, 6 bases. Germline V gene sequence: CDR1 SGHRS, CDR2 YFSETQ. CDR3 length equals 16 residues. V lost 0 bases and J lost 1, with 13 bases in between. In DNA form, the CDR3 reads TGCGCCAGCAGCTTGGGGGGCACAGGGATTAACTATGGCTACACCTTC. Translated: CASSLGGTGINYGYTF.

This clonotype was detected ten times or more. The genes are TRBV3-1 and TRBJ1-1; D gene unclear. Germline CDR1 LGHDT, CDR2 YNNKEL (reference sequence). Trimming removed 0 bases from V and 0 bases from J, with 11 bases in between. The CDR3 is 16 amino acids. The CDR3 nucleotides read TGTGCCAGCAGCCAAGATTTGTTCAGGCTGAACACTGAAGCTTTCTTT. It yields the protein CASSQDLFRLNTEAFF.

In its sample, this clonotype was seen many times. The J gene is TRBJ1-3, the V gene TRBV6-1; 8 bases are shared with TRBD1. The trim removed 6 bases at V and 0 bases at J, leaving 4 bases unmatched. Germline CDR1 MNHNS, CDR2 SASEGT. The CDR3 is 15 amino acids. CDR3 protein: CASRGGQVSGNTIYF. CDR3 DNA sequence: TGTGCCAGCAGGGGGGGACAGGTCTCTGGAAACACCATATATTTT.

This clonotype has a count of ten or more. V is TRBV20-1 and J is TRBJ2-7; 11 nucleotides line up with TRBD1. This CDR3 region has 15 residues. Trimming took 0 bases from V and 5 from J; bases not matched to a gene: 6. Germline assignment: CDR1 DFQATT and CDR2 SNEGSKA (reference sequence). CDR3 region: CSARDRGQGDHEQYF. The CDR3, as DNA: TGCAGTGCTAGAGATCGGGGACAGGGGGACCACGAGCAGTACTTC.

This clonotype was observed at least ten times. The chain has TRBV5-1 and TRBJ2-2; D is unresolved. Trimming removed 4 bases at V and 7 bases at J, with 14 bases between. Germline V CDR1 and CDR2: SGHRS, YFSETQ. CDR3 size: 14 residues. The DNA for the CDR3 is TGCGCCAGCAGCGCGGCTAACGGCGGCGGGGAGCTGTTTTTT. Translating it yields CASSAANGGGELFF. The whole variable domain, filled in from reference TRBV5-1 and TRBJ2-2, reads KAGVTQTPRYLIKTRGQQVTLSCSPISGHRSVSWYQQTPGQGLQFLFEYFSETQRNKGNFPGRFSGRQFSNSRSEMNVSTLELGDSALYLCASSAANGGGELFFGEGSRLTVL.

Only a few counts were recorded for this clonotype. The chain joins TRBV6-4 to TRBJ2-3, with 10 nucleotides matching TRBD2. The CDR3 has 17 amino acids. Germline CDR1 reads MRHNA; CDR2 reads SNTAGT. This chain's CDR3 is CVPSWLAGEGGTDTQYF. CDR3 nucleotide sequence: TGTGTCCCCTCGTGGCTAGCGGGAGAGGGAGGCACAGATACGCAGTATTTT.

With regard to this clonotype: A far larger clone differs by one base, so this is likely a read error. The chain links TRBV6-2 or TRBV6-3 to TRBJ2-7, with TRBD1 identical over 9 bases. This CDR3 has 15 residues. The V segment lost 7 bases and the J segment 0 bases; nucleotides outside the gene matches: 7. The germline gives CDR1 MNHEY, CDR2 SVGEGT. The CDR3 loop reads CASIQGTGPSYEQYF. The CDR3 DNA reads as TGTGCCAGCATCCAAGGGACAGGGCCCTCCTACGAGCAGTACTTC.

This clonotype was recorded at least ten times. The genes are TRBV7-2 and TRBJ2-2; no firm D call. This CDR3 contains 14 residues. The V and J ends lost 1 base and 5 bases respectively, with 8 bases between them. CDR1 is SGHTA and CDR2 is FQGNSA in the germline V gene. CDR3 coding DNA: TGTGCCAGCAGCTTAGTAAGGGTTACCGGGGAGCTGTTTTTT. Its translation: CASSLVRVTGELFF.

Notes on this clonotype: The likely explanation is a read error, given a far larger clone one base away. The chain recombines TRBV6-4 with TRBJ2-1; D is perhaps TRBD1 or TRBD2 (6 bases each). CDR3 size: 15 residues. Per germline, CDR1 MRHNA and CDR2 SNTAGT. CDR3 sequence (DNA): TGTGCCACAAGAGGGGGGCGCCCCGGACGCTATGATCAGTTCTTC. Amino acids: CATRGGRPGRYDQFF.

The chain recombines TRBV12-3 or TRBV12-4 with TRBJ2-3; TRBD2 aligns across 9 bases. The CDR3 sequence is 18 residues long. The ends lost 4 bases at V and 1 base at J; junction bases unmatched: 12. The CDR3 DNA reads as TGTGCCAGCAGTTCCGGGACTAGCTGGGGGATGCGCACAGATACGCAGTATTTT. This sequence encodes CASSSGTSWGMRTDTQYF.

Only a few counts were recorded for this clonotype. J is TRBJ1-6 and V is TRBV11-2; the D is unclear. The germline V and J ends were trimmed by 3 bases and 6 bases, with 9 bases remaining between them. Germline CDR1 SGHAT, CDR2 FQNNGV. CDR3 size: 14 residues. This chain's CDR3 is CASSLKGTNSPLHF. For the CDR3, the DNA is TGTGCCAGCAGCTTGAAGGGTACTAATTCACCCCTCCACTTT. The variable domain in full, completed from reference TRBV11-2 and TRBJ1-6, reads EAGVAQSPRYKIIEKRQSVAFWCNPISGHATLYWYQQILGQGPKLLIQFQNNGVVDDSQLPKDRFSAERLKGVDSTLKIQPAKLEDSAVYLCASSLKGTNSPLHFGNGTRLTVT.

This clonotype was seen repeatedly, ten times or more. CDR3 DNA sequence: TGTGCCAGCAGACGAATAGGGACAGGGCAAACTCATGAGCAGTTCTTC. Amino acids: CASRRIGTGQTHEQFF. The chain carries TRBV6-1 and TRBJ2-1, with TRBD1 identical over 9 bases. J gave up 8 bases and V 6 bases, and 14 bases lay outside the gene matches. The germline V gene encodes CDR1 MNHNS and CDR2 SASEGT. The CDR3 extends over 16 amino acids.

Of note for this clonotype: This likely traces to a read error, being one base from a far larger clone. Lacking the conserved final phenylalanine or tryptophan, this CDR3 likely reflects a read error. The chain's CDR3 is CASSRKGVNEQFL. CDR3 sequence (DNA): TGTGCCAGCAGCCGGAAGGGGGTCAATGAGCAGTTCCTC. This chain joins TRBV7-7 and TRBJ2-1; D perhaps matches TRBD1 (6 bases). Germline lookup yields CDR1 SSHAT and CDR2 FNYEAQ (reference sequence). The CDR3 extends over 13 amino acids. V gave up 5 bases and J gave up 6 bases, with 11 bases separating them.

As regards this clonotype: At one end, the junction sequence differs from germline, possibly due to a read error. J is TRBJ1-5 and V is TRBV25-1; a weak D match, TRBD1 (6 bases). The CDR3 is 18 amino acids. Per germline, CDR1 MGHDK and CDR2 SYGVNS. In nucleotides, the CDR3 is TGTGCCAGCAGTGCAACCGGGACATGGGAGGGGGGCAATCATCCCCAGCATTTT. It yields the protein CASSATGTWEGGNHPQHF. Full variable domain (missing parts from reference TRBV25-1 and TRBJ1-5): EADIYQTPRYLVIGTGKKITLECSQTMGHDKMYWYQQDPGMELHLIHYSYGVNSTEKGDLSSESTVSRIRTEHFPLTLESARPSHTSQYLCASSATGTWEGGNHPQHFGDGTRLSIL.

This clonotype was detected ten times or more. The J gene is TRBJ2-1, the V gene TRBV19, with a weak D call TRBD1 (6 bases). Trimming shortened V by 6 bases and J by 15 bases, and 18 bases separated the two germline ends. The length of the CDR3 is 12 residues. CDR1 is LNHDA and CDR2 is SQIVND in the germline V gene (reference sequence). As DNA, the CDR3 is TGTGCCAGTAGCCTGTCCCTGGGGGCACCGTTCTTC. Its translation: CASSLSLGAPFF. Supplemented by reference TRBV19 and TRBJ2-1, the full variable domain reads DGGITQSPKYLFRKEGQNVTLSCEQNLNHDAMYWYRQDPGQGLRLIYYSQIVNDFQKGDIAEGYSVSREKKESFPLTVTSAQKNPTAFYLCASSLSLGAPFFGPGTRLTVL.